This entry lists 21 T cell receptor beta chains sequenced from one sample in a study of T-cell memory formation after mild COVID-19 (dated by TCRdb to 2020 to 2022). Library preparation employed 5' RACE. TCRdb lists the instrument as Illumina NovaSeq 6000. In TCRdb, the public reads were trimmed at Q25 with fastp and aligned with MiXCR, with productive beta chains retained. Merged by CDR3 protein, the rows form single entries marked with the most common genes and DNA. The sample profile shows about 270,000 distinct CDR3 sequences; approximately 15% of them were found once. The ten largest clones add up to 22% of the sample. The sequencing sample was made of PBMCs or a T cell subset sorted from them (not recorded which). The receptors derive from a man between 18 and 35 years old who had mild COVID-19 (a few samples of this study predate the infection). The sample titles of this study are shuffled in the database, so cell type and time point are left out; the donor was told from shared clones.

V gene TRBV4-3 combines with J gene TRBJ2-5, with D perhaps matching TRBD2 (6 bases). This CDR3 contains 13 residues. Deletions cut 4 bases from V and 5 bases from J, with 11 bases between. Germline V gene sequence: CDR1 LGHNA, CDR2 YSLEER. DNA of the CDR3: TGCGCCAGCAGCCCCGGAGGGTGGGAGACCCAGTACTTC. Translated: CASSPGGWETQYF.

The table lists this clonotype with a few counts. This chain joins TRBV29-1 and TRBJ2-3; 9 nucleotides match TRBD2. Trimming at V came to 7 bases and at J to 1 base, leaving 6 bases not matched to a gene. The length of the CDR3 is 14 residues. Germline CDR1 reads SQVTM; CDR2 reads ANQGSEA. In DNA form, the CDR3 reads TGCAGCGGACGAGCTAGCGGGGGCACAGATACGCAGTATTTT. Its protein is CSGRASGGTDTQYF.

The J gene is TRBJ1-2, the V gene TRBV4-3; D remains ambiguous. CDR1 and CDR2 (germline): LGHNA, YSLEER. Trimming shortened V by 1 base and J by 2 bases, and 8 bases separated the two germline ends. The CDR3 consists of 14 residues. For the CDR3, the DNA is TGCGCCAGCAGCCAAGTGCTGGACAACTATGGCTACACCTTC. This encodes CASSQVLDNYGYTF.

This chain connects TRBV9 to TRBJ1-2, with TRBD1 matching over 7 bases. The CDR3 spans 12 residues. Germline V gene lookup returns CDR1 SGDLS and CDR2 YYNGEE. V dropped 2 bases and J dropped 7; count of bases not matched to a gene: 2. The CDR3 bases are TGTGCCAGCAGCGTTGACAGGGCTGGCTACACCTTC. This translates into CASSVDRAGYTF. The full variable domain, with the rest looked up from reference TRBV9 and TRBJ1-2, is DSGVTQTPKHLITATGQRVTLRCSPRSGDLSVYWYQQSLDQGLQFLIQYYNGEERAKGNILERFSAQQFPDLHSELNLSSLELGDSALYFCASSVDRAGYTFGSGTRLTVV.

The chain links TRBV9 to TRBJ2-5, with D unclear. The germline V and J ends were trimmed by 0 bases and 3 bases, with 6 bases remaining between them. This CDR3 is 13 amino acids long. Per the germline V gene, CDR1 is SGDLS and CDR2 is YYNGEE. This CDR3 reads CASSVEKEETQYF. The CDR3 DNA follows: TGTGCCAGCAGCGTAGAGAAGGAAGAGACCCAGTACTTC.

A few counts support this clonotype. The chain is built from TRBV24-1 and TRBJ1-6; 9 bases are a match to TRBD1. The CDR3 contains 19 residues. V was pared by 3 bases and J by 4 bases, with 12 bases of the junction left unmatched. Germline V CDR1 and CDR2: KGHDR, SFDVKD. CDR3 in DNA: TGTGCCACCAGTGATCCCCGGGACAGGGTAGGGGGTTATAATTCACCCCTCCACTTT. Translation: CATSDPRDRVGGYNSPLHF.

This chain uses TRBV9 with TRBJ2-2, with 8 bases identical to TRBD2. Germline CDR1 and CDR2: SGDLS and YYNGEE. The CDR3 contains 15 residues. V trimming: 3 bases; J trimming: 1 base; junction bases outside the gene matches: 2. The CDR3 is CASSARGGNTGELFF. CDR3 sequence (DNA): TGTGCCAGCAGCGCCCGGGGGGGGAACACCGGGGAGCTGTTTTTT.

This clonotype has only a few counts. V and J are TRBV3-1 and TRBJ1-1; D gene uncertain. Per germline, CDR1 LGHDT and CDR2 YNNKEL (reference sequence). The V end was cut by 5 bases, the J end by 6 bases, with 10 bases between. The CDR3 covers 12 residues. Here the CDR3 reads CASSEQGSEAFF. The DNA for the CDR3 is TGTGCCAGCAGCGAACAAGGGTCTGAAGCTTTCTTT.

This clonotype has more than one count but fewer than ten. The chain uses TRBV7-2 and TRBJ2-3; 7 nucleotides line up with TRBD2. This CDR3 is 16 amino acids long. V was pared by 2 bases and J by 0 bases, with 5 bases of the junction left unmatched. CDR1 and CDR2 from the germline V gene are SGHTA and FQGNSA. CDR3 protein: CASSLFPSGSTDTQYF. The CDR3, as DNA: TGTGCCAGCAGCTTATTTCCTAGCGGCAGCACAGATACGCAGTATTTT.

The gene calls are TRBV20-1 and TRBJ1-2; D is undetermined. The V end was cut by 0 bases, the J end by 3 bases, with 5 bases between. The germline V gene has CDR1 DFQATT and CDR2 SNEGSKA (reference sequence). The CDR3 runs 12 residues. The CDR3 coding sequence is TGCAGTGCTAGAGAGAGGGACTATGGCTACACCTTC. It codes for CSARERDYGYTF.

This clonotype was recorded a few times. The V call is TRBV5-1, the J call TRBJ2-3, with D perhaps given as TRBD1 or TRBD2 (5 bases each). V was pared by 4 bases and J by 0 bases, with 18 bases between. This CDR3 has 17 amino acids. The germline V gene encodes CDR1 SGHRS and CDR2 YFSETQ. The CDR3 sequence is CASSLRERGRSTDTQYF. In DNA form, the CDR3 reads TGCGCCAGCAGCCTGCGAGAGAGGGGTCGGAGCACAGATACGCAGTATTTT. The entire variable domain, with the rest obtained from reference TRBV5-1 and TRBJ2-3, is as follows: KAGVTQTPRYLIKTRGQQVTLSCSPISGHRSVSWYQQTPGQGLQFLFEYFSETQRNKGNFPGRFSGRQFSNSRSEMNVSTLELGDSALYLCASSLRERGRSTDTQYFGPGTRLTVL.

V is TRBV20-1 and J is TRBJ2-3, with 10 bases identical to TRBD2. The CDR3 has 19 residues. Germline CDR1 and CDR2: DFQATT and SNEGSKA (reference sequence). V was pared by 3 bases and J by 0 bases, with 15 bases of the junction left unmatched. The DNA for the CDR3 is TGCAGTGCTAGGTCGCCCCTAGCGGGGGCCATCAGTAGCACAGATACGCAGTATTTT. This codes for CSARSPLAGAISSTDTQYF.

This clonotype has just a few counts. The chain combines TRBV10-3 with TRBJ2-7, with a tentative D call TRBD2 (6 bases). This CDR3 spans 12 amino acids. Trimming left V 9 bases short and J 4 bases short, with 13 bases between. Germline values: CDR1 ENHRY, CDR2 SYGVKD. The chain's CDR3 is CAISAGSYEQYV. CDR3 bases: TGTGCCATTAGCGCGGGGTCATACGAGCAGTACGTC.

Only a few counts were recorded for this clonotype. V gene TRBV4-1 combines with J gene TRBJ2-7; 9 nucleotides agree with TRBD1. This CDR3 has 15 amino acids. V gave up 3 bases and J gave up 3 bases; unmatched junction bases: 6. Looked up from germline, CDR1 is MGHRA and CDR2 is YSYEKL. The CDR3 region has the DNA TGCGCCAGCAGCCAGGAACCGGGACAGGGCTACGAGCAGTACTTC. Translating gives CASSQEPGQGYEQYF.

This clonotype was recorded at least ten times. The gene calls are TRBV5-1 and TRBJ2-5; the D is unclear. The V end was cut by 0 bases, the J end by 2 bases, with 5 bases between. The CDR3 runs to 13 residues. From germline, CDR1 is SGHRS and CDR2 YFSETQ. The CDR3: CASSLGLQETQYF. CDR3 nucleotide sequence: TGCGCCAGCAGCTTGGGGCTGCAAGAGACCCAGTACTTC.

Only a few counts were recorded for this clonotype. As DNA, the CDR3 is TGTGCCAGCAGCCCTCCCCGGGGAGGGAAAGAGACCCAGTACTTC. It is translated as CASSPPRGGKETQYF. The J gene is TRBJ2-5, the V gene TRBV11-2, with 7 positions matching TRBD2. V trimming: 5 bases; J trimming: 3 bases; junction bases outside the gene matches: 9. The germline gives CDR1 SGHAT, CDR2 FQNNGV. The CDR3 consists of 15 residues.

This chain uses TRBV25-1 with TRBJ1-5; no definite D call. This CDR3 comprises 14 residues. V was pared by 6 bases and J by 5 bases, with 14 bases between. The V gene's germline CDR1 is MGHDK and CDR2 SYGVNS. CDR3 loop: CASSSARGDQPQHF. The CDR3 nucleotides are TGTGCCAGCAGCTCGGCACGGGGAGATCAGCCCCAGCATTTT.

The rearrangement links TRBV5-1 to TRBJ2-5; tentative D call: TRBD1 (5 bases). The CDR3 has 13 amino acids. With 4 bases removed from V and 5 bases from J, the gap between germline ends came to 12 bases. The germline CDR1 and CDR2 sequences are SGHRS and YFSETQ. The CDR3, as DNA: TGCGCCAGCAGCCCTGACAGAAGGGAGACCCAGTACTTC. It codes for CASSPDRRETQYF. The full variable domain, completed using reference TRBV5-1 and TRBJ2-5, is KAGVTQTPRYLIKTRGQQVTLSCSPISGHRSVSWYQQTPGQGLQFLFEYFSETQRNKGNFPGRFSGRQFSNSRSEMNVSTLELGDSALYLCASSPDRRETQYFGPGTRLLVL.

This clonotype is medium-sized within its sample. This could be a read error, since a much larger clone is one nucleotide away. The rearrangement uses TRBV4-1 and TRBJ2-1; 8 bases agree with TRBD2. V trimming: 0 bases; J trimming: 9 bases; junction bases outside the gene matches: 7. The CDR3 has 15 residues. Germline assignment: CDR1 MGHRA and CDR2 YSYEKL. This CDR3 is CASSQESGGAGEQFF. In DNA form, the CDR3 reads TGCGCCAGCAGCCAAGAGTCCGGGGGGGCCGGTGAGCAGTTCTTC.

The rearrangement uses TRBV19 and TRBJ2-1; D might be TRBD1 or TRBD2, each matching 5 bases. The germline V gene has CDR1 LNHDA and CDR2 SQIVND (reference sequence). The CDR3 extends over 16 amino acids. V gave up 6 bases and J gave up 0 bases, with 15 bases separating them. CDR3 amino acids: CASSYPRGLSYNEQFF. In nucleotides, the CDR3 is TGTGCCAGTAGCTACCCTCGGGGCCTCTCCTACAATGAGCAGTTCTTC.

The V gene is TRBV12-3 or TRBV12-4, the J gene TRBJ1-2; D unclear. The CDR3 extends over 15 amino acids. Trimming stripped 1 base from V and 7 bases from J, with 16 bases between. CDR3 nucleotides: TGTGCCAGCAGTTTAGTGAGGACGGACCCCTCTGGCTACACCTTC. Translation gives CASSLVRTDPSGYTF.